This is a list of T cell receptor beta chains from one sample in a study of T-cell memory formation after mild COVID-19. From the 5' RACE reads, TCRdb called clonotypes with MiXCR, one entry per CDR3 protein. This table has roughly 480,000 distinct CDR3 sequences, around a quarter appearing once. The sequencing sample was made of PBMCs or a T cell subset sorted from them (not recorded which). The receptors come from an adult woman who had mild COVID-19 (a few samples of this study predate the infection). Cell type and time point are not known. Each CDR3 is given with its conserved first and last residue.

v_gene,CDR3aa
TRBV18,CASEGGTGTEAFF
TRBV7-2,CASSLEQWTGGNYGYTF
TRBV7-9,CASSLAPGGWTEAFF
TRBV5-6,CASSLRERAYEQYF
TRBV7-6,CASSLAGVFSYEQYF
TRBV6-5,CASSYKGLVRDTQYF
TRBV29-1,CSVVYISTDTQYF
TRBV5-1,CASSVTGAGNTIYF
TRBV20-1,CSARALTGQWETQYF
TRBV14,CASSQVGPTDTQYF
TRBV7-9,CASSTGTDYGYTF
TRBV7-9,CASTRPEGDEQYF
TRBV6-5,CASSLDSAAYEQYF
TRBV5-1,CASSMTGLVANVLTF
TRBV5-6,CASSFGVGTFNEQFF
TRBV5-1,CASSLFVQGATDTQYF